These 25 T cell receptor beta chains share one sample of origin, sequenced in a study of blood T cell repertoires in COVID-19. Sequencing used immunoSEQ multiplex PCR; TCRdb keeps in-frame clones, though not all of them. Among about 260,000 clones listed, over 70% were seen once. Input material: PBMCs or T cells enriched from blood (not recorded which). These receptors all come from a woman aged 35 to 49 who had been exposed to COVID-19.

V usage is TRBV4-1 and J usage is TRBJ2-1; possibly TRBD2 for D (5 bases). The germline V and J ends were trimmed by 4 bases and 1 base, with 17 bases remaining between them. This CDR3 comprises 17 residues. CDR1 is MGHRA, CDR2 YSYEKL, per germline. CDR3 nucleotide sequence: TGCGCCAGCAGCCTCCCCGCGGGCAGTCCTTCCTACAATGAGCAGTTCTTC. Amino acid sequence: CASSLPAGSPSYNEQFF.

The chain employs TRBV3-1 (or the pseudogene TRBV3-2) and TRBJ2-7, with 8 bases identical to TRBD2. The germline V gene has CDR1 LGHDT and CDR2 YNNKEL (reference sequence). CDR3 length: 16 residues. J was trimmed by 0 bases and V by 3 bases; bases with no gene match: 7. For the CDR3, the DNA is TGTGCCAGCAGCCAGAGCGGCGGGGGGCGCTCCTACGAGCAGTACTTC. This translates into CASSQSGGGRSYEQYF.

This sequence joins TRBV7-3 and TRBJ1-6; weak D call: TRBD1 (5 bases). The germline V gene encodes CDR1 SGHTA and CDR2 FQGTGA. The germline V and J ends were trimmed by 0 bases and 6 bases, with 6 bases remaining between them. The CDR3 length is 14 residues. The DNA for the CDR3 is TGTGCCAGCAGCTTAACCCAGGGTAATTCACCCCTCCACTTT. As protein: CASSLTQGNSPLHF.

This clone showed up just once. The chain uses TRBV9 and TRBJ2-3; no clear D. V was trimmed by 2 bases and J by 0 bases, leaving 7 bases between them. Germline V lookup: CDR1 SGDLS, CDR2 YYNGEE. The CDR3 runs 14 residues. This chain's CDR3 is CASSVSASTDTQYF. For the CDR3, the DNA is TGTGCCAGCAGCGTGAGTGCTAGCACAGATACGCAGTATTTT.

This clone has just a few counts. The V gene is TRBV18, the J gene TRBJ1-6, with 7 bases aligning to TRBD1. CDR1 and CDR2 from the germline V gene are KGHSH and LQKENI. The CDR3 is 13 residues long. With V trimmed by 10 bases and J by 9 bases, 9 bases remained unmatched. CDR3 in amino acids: CATLDRLSSPLHF. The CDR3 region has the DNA TGTGCCACCCTGGACAGGTTGTCTTCACCCCTCCACTTT.

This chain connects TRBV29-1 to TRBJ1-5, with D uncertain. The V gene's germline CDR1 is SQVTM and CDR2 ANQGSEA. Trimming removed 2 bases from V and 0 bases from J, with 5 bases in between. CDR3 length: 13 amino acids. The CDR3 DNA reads TGCAGCGTTGAAATAAATAGCAATCAGCCCCAGCATTTT. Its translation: CSVEINSNQPQHF.

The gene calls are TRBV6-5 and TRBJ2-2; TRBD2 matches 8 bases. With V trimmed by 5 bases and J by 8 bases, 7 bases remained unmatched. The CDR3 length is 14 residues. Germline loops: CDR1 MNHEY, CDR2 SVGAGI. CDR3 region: CASSRGTRAGELFF. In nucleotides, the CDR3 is TGTGCCAGCAGTAGAGGGACTAGGGCGGGGGAGCTGTTTTTT.

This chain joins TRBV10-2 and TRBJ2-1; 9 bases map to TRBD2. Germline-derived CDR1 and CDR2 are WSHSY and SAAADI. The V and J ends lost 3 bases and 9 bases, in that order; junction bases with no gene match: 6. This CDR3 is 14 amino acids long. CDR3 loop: CASSEAGGRREQFF. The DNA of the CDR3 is TGCGCCAGCAGTGAAGCGGGGGGACGCCGTGAGCAGTTCTTC.

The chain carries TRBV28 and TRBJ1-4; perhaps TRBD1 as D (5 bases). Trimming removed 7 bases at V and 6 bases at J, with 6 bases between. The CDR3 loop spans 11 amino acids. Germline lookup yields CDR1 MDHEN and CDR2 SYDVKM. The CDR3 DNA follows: TGTGCCAGCAAGGGGTATGAAAAACTGTTTTTT. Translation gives CASKGYEKLFF.

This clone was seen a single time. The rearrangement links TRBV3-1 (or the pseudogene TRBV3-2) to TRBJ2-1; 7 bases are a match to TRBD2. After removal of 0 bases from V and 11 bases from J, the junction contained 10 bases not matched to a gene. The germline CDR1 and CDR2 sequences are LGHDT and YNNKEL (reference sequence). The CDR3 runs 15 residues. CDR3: CASSQDPGGSRQQFF. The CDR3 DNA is TGTGCCAGCAGCCAAGATCCCGGGGGGTCGCGACAGCAGTTCTTC.

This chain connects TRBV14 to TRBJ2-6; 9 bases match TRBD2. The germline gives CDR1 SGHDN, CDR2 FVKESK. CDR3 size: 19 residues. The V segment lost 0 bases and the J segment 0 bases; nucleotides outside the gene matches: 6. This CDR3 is CASSQEAGGFFSGANVLTF. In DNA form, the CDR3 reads TGTGCCAGCAGCCAAGAAGCGGGAGGCTTCTTCTCTGGGGCCAACGTCCTGACTTTC.

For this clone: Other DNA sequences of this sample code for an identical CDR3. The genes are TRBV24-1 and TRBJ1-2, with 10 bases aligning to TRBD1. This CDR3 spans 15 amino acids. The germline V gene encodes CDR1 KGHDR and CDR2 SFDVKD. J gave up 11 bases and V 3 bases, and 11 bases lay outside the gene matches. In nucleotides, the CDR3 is TGTGCCACCAGTGATGCGCGGACAGGGGGTTTTGTTTACACCTTC. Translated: CATSDARTGGFVYTF.

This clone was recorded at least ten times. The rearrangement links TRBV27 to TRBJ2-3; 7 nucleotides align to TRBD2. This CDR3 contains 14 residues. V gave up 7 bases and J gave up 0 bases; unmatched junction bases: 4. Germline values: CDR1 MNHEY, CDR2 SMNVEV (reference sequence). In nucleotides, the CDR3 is TGTGCCAGCACGCGGGGAGGGAGCACAGATACGCAGTATTTT. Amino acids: CASTRGGSTDTQYF.

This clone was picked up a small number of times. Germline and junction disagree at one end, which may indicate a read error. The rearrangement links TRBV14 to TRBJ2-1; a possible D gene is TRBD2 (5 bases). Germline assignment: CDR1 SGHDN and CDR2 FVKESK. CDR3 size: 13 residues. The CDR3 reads CASSQSGSPWRLF. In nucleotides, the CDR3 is TGTGCCAGCAGCCAATCGGGATCCCCATGGAGGCTCTTC.

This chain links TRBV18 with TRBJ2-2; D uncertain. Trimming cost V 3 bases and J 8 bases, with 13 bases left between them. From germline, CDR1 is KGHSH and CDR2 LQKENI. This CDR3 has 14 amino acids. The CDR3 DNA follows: TGTGCCAGCTCACCGGCCCAGCTAGGAGGGGAGCTGTTTTTT. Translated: CASSPAQLGGELFF.

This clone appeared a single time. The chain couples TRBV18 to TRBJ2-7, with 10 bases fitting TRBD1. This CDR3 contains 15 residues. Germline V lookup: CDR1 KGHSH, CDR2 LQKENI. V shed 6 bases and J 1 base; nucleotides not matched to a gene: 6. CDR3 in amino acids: CASSPDRGPSYEQYF. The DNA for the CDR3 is TGTGCCAGCTCCCCTGACAGGGGGCCTTCCTACGAGCAGTACTTC.

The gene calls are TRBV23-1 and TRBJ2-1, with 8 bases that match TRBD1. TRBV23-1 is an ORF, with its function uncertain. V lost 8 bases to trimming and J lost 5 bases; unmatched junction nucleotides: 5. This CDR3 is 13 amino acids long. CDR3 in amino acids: CASGQGQDNEQFF. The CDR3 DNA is TGCGCCAGCGGACAGGGTCAAGACAATGAGCAGTTCTTC.

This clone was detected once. This CDR3 is CASSRDSSSYNSPLHF. CDR3 bases: TGTGCCAGCAGCCGCGACAGTAGCTCCTATAATTCACCCCTCCACTTT. The V gene is TRBV7-2, the J gene TRBJ1-6, with D possibly TRBD1 on 5 matching bases. Trimming took off 5 bases at V and 0 bases at J, with 11 bases between the two ends. The germline CDR1 and CDR2 sequences are SGHTA and FQGNSA. This CDR3 contains 16 residues. Supplemented by reference TRBV7-2 and TRBJ1-6, the full variable domain reads GAGVSQSPSNKVTEKGKDVELRCDPISGHTALYWYRQSLGQGLEFLIYFQGNSAPDKSGLPSDRFSAERTGGSVSTLTIQRTQQEDSAVYLCASSRDSSSYNSPLHFGNGTRLTVT.

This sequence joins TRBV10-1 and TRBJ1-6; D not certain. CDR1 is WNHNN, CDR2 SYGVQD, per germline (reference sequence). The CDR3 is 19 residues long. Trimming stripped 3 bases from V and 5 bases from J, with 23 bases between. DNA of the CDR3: TGCGCCAGCAGTGACGCCAGGTGGCCTATGTTTGTGGATAATTCACCCCTCCACTTT. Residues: CASSDARWPMFVDNSPLHF.

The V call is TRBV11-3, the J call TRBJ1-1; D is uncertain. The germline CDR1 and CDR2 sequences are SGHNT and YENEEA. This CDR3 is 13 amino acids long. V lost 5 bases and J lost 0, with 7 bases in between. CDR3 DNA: TGTGCCAGCAGCCAGGTGATGAACACTGAAGCTTTCTTT. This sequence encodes CASSQVMNTEAFF.

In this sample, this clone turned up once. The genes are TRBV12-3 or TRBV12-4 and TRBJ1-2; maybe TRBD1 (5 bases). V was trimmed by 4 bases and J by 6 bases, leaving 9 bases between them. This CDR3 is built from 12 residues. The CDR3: CASSWDFNGYTF. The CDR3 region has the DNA TGTGCCAGCAGTTGGGACTTCAATGGCTACACCTTC.

In nucleotides, the CDR3 is TGTGCCAGCAGCTGGACGGGACAGGGCAATCAGCCCCAGCATTTT. This gives the protein CASSWTGQGNQPQHF. The gene calls are TRBV5-6 and TRBJ1-5, with 8 bases matching TRBD1. Germline CDR1 SGHDT, CDR2 YYEEEE. The CDR3 has 15 residues. V lost 3 bases and J lost 2; bases outside the gene matches: 4. The whole variable domain, remainder taken from reference TRBV5-6 and TRBJ1-5, is DAGVTQSPTHLIKTRGQQVTLRCSPKSGHDTVSWYQQALGQGPQFIFQYYEEEERQRGNFPDRFSGHQFPNYSSELNVNALLLGDSALYLCASSWTGQGNQPQHFGDGTRLSIL.

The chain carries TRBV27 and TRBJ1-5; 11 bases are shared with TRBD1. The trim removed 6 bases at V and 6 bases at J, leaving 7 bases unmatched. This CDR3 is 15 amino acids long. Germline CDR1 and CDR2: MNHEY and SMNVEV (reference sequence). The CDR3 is CASSWGQGGTQPQHF. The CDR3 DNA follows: TGTGCCAGCAGCTGGGGACAGGGGGGGACTCAGCCCCAGCATTTT.

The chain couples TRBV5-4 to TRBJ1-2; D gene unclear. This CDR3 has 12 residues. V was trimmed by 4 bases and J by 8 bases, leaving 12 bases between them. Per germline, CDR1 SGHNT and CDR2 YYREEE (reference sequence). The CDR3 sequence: CASSPGSGGYTF. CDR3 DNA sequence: TGTGCCAGCAGCCCCGGAAGCGGGGGCTACACCTTC. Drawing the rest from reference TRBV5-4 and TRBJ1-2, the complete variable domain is ETGVTQSPTHLIKTRGQQVTLRCSSQSGHNTVSWYQQALGQGPQFIFQYYREEENGRGNFPPRFSGLQFPNYSSELNVNALELDDSALYLCASSPGSGGYTFGSGTRLTVV.

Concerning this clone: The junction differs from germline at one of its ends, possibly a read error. This CDR3 reads CASSLGGRGSYNSPLHF. In DNA form, the CDR3 reads TGTGCCAGCAGCTTGGGTGGCAGGGGGTCCTATAATTCACCCCTCCACTTT. The V and J genes are TRBV5-1 and TRBJ1-6; 7 positions match TRBD1. The CDR3 totals 17 residues. CDR1 is SGHRS, CDR2 YFSETQ, per germline.